This TCR beta chain was found in a study of shared clonotypes between healthy human individuals. The table came from immunoSEQ multiplex PCR; TCRdb's copy has only in-frame clones and leaves some out. This sample yields fewer than 1 million clones, of which about 96% are seen a single time; under 0.25% belongs to the top ten. Germline values: CDR1 SGHRS, CDR2 YFSETQ. The CDR3 loop spans 15 amino acids. V lost 4 bases to trimming and J lost 7 bases, with 18 bases between them. Naive CD8 cells lacked CD45RO and underwent positive selection for CCR7, leaving out terminally differentiated effector memory CD45RA+ cells.

The chain employs TRBV5-1 and TRBJ2-1; no clear D. This TCR was sampled from a man aged 30-40 years in good health. The sample taken for sequencing was naive CD8+ T cells sorted from blood. Here the CDR3 DNA reads TGCGCCAGCAGCCCCCCCGGCGGACGTATTAATGAGCAGTTCTTC. It yields the protein CASSPPGGRINEQFF. Supplemented by reference TRBV5-1 and TRBJ2-1, the full variable domain reads KAGVTQTPRYLIKTRGQQVTLSCSPISGHRSVSWYQQTPGQGLQFLFEYFSETQRNKGNFPGRFSGRQFSNSRSEMNVSTLELGDSALYLCASSPPGGRINEQFFGPGTRLTVL.